This TCR beta chain emerged from a study of somatic mutations in cytotoxic T cells in rheumatoid arthritis. The method was immunoSEQ multiplex PCR; TCRdb's version includes in-frame clones alone and lacks a portion of them. The sample contains approximately 14,000 clones, about 68% of which appear only once. CDR1 is SGDLS, CDR2 YYNGEE, per germline. The CDR3 contains 14 residues. The germline V and J ends were trimmed by 4 bases and 0 bases, with 9 bases remaining between them. This clonotype was obtained from an adult with rheumatoid arthritis. The source material was CD8+ T cells sorted from blood. J is TRBJ2-3 and V is TRBV9, with D unclear. The CDR3 nucleotides read TGTGCCAGCAGCTCTGGGTCTAGCACAGATACGCAGTATTTT. Encoded protein: CASSSGSSTDTQYF.